These 14 T cell receptor beta chains came from one sample sequenced in a study of cytomegalovirus exposure and HLA in healthy donors. PCR primers comprised 60 Vbeta and 13 Jbeta primers. Generated by immunoSEQ multiplex PCR, the TCRdb table keeps only in-frame clones and is missing some. The sample yields around 130,000 clones, about 81% seen once. Sequencing used PBMCs. These receptors were collected from a middle-aged woman in good health and CMV-seropositive.

This chain connects TRBV9 to TRBJ1-2, with 9 bases lining up with TRBD1. V lost 3 bases to trimming and J lost 8 bases; unmatched junction nucleotides: 5. The CDR3 runs 13 residues. Germline assignment: CDR1 SGDLS and CDR2 YYNGEE. CDR3 protein: CASSAFTGGGYTF. The CDR3 bases are TGTGCCAGCAGCGCCTTTACAGGGGGCGGCTACACCTTC.

This chain uses TRBV19 with TRBJ1-1, with 8 positions matching TRBD1. The V gene end was trimmed by 6 bases and the J gene end by 0 bases; junction bases not matched to a gene: 3. CDR1 and CDR2 from the germline V gene are LNHDA and SQIVND (reference sequence). CDR3 length: 14 residues. The CDR3 region is CASRPTGVNTEAFF. DNA for the CDR3: TGTGCCAGTAGGCCGACAGGGGTGAACACTGAAGCTTTCTTT.

The gene calls are TRBV4-3 and TRBJ2-7; 7 bases match TRBD1. Losses at the gene ends were 1 base for V and 3 bases for J; bases not matched to a gene: 6. The CDR3 runs 15 residues. The germline V gene encodes CDR1 LGHNA and CDR2 YSLEER. The CDR3 DNA sequence: TGCGCCAGCAGCCAAGCTACAGGGGAAGGCTACGAGCAGTACTTC. Translating gives CASSQATGEGYEQYF.

The V gene is TRBV5-1, the J gene TRBJ1-5; a weak D match, TRBD1 (5 bases). The V and J ends lost 5 bases and 5 bases respectively, with 11 bases between them. This CDR3 contains 13 residues. Looked up from germline, CDR1 is SGHRS and CDR2 is YFSETQ. The CDR3 sequence: CASSFEGDQPQHF. As DNA, the CDR3 is TGCGCCAGCAGTTTCGAAGGGGATCAGCCCCAGCATTTT.

J is TRBJ2-7 and V is TRBV21-1; the table's D call, TRBD1, was not checked against the DNA. TRBV21-1 constitutes a pseudogene. The CDR3 sequence is 10 residues long. The CDR3 coding sequence is TGTGCCAGGATGAACATTGAGCAGTACTTC. Translated, it gives CARMNIEQYF.

The genes are TRBV7-9 and TRBJ1-2, with 8 bases matching TRBD1. V was clipped by 4 bases and J by 3 bases; unmatched bases: 7. Germline CDR1 SEHNR, CDR2 FQNEAQ (reference sequence). CDR3 length: 15 amino acids. The CDR3 spells CASSSGQDEDYGYTF. The CDR3 nucleotides read TGTGCCAGCAGCTCGGGACAGGACGAGGACTATGGCTACACCTTC.

CDR3 amino acids: CASSPKRAPSYNEQFF. CDR3 bases: TGTGCCAGCAGCCCCAAGCGGGCCCCCTCCTACAATGAGCAGTTCTTC. The chain recombines TRBV7-3 with TRBJ2-1; perhaps TRBD2 as D (6 bases). Germline V gene sequence: CDR1 SGHTA, CDR2 FQGTGA. With 5 bases removed from V and 0 bases from J, the gap between germline ends came to 14 bases. The CDR3 has 16 residues. Together with reference TRBV7-3 and TRBJ2-1, the CDR3 gives the full variable domain: GAGVSQTPSNKVTEKGKYVELRCDPISGHTALYWYRQSLGQGPEFLIYFQGTGAADDSGLPNDRFFAVRPEGSVSTLKIQRTERGDSAVYLCASSPKRAPSYNEQFFGPGTRLTVL.

CDR3 sequence reads: CASSLVSGNQPQHF. CDR3 nucleotide sequence: TGTGCCAGCAGTTTGGTTTCGGGGAATCAGCCCCAGCATTTT. The chain links TRBV27 to TRBJ1-5; D ambiguous. This CDR3 is 14 amino acids long. Germline V lookup: CDR1 MNHEY, CDR2 SMNVEV (reference sequence). V lost 3 bases to trimming and J lost 4 bases, with 10 bases between them.

This clone was observed a handful of times. V usage is TRBV27 and J usage is TRBJ2-6; D gene ambiguous. V lost 4 bases, J lost 2 bases, and 6 bases lay in between. Germline assignment: CDR1 MNHEY and CDR2 SMNVEV (reference sequence). This CDR3 comprises 14 residues. The CDR3 DNA reads as TGTGCCAGCAGTTCTACCACTGGGGCCAACGTCCTGACTTTC. Translation: CASSSTTGANVLTF.

This clone has a single count. The V and J genes are TRBV19 and TRBJ2-7; TRBD1 matches at 7 bases. J was trimmed by 0 bases and V by 1 base; bases with no gene match: 6. This CDR3 region has 16 residues. CDR1 and CDR2 (germline): LNHDA, SQIVND (reference sequence). The CDR3 coding sequence is TGTGCCAGTAGTATAGGCGACAGGGACCTCTCCTACGAGCAGTACTTC. Protein product: CASSIGDRDLSYEQYF.

The genes are TRBV18 and TRBJ2-5; 8 bases align to TRBD1. The CDR3 is 15 amino acids. The J segment lost 5 bases and the V segment lost 2 bases, leaving 7 bases of the junction unmatched. CDR1 KGHSH and CDR2 LQKENI come from the germline V gene. The CDR3 is CASSPGAGGMETQYF. CDR3 nucleotide sequence: TGTGCCAGCTCACCAGGAGCAGGGGGCATGGAGACCCAGTACTTC.

This clone has only a few counts. The V and J genes are TRBV30 and TRBJ2-1, with 12 bases that match TRBD2. This CDR3 has 15 residues. Trimming took 1 base from V and 4 from J; bases not matched to a gene: 2. Germline CDR1 GTSNPN, CDR2 SVGIG (reference sequence). CDR3 nucleotides: TGTGCCTGGAGTGCCGGGACTAGCGGGTACAATGAGCAGTTCTTC. The encoded protein is CAWSAGTSGYNEQFF.

V gene TRBV13 combines with J gene TRBJ2-2, with no clear D. Germline V CDR1 and CDR2: PRHDT, FYEKMQ (reference sequence). V lost 3 bases and J 5 bases, leaving 19 bases between the germline ends. This CDR3 is 17 amino acids long. As DNA, the CDR3 is TGTGCCAGCAGCTTTAGGTTTCTAGATGACGGGACCGGGGAGCTGTTTTTT. Residues: CASSFRFLDDGTGELFF.

This clone has a count of ten or more. The gene calls are TRBV10-3 and TRBJ1-4, with a possible D match to TRBD1 (5 bases). The germline gives CDR1 ENHRY, CDR2 SYGVKD. V lost 8 bases and J 4 bases, leaving 11 bases between the germline ends. The CDR3 consists of 13 residues. CDR3 region: CAIGGGFNEKLFF. In nucleotides, the CDR3 is TGTGCCATCGGCGGGGGATTTAATGAAAAACTGTTTTTT.